Presented here are 24 T cell receptor beta chains from one specimen sequenced in a study of T cell repertoires in aging, cancer and after chemotherapy. A mixed TRB-A/B primer pool amplified rearranged TRB by multiplex touch-down PCR. TCRdb analysed the multiplex PCR reads with MiXCR anew, one entry per CDR3 protein. The profile shows thousands of distinct CDR3 sequences, roughly 49% of them singletons. Amplification of TCR beta used genomic DNA extracted from peripheral blood. The sample comprised blood. The receptors originated from a human donor with a blood cancer.

Only a few counts were recorded for this clonotype. The CDR3 loop reads CASSSYRDANYGYTF. The CDR3 region has the DNA TGTGCCAGTAGTTCCTACAGGGACGCTAACTATGGCTACACCTTC. The chain has TRBV19 and TRBJ1-2; perhaps TRBD1 as D (6 bases). The V end was cut by 5 bases, the J end by 0 bases, with 13 bases between. CDR1 and CDR2 (germline): LNHDA, SQIVND (reference sequence). CDR3 length: 15 residues.

V usage is TRBV5-1 and J usage is TRBJ1-2; tentative D call: TRBD1 (5 bases). The germline gives CDR1 SGHRS, CDR2 YFSETQ. The CDR3 is 15 amino acids. V was trimmed by 4 bases and J by 3 bases, leaving 16 bases between them. The CDR3 DNA is TGCGCCAGCAGCCCGCGCCTCGCGGGGGACTATGGCTACACCTTC. Translation gives CASSPRLAGDYGYTF. The whole variable domain, filled in from reference TRBV5-1 and TRBJ1-2, reads KAGVTQTPRYLIKTRGQQVTLSCSPISGHRSVSWYQQTPGQGLQFLFEYFSETQRNKGNFPGRFSGRQFSNSRSEMNVSTLELGDSALYLCASSPRLAGDYGYTFGSGTRLTVV.

The genes are TRBV30 and TRBJ2-5; TRBD1 matches at 7 bases. CDR1 is GTSNPN, CDR2 SVGIG, per germline (reference sequence). The CDR3 runs 16 residues. With 0 bases clipped from V and 5 bases from J, the junction kept 12 bases outside the gene matches. CDR3 bases: TGTGCCTGGAGTGTGAAGGGGGCAGGTTATGGGGAGACCCAGTACTTC. Translated, it gives CAWSVKGAGYGETQYF.

The V call is TRBV27, the J call TRBJ2-5; D possibly matches TRBD1 or TRBD2 (5 bases each). Trimming took 3 bases from V and 5 from J, leaving 19 bases between them. The germline V gene has CDR1 MNHEY and CDR2 SMNVEV (reference sequence). The CDR3 is made up of 16 amino acids. Here the CDR3 reads CASSFLAEGIRETQYF. The CDR3 coding sequence is TGTGCCAGCAGTTTCCTGGCAGAGGGGATAAGGGAGACCCAGTACTTC.

This clonotype was counted only a few times. The rearrangement joins TRBV6-5 to TRBJ2-1; 10 bases are shared with TRBD1. Losses at the gene ends were 2 bases for V and 9 bases for J; bases not matched to a gene: 4. Germline CDR1 and CDR2: MNHEY and SVGAGI. The CDR3 covers 14 residues. The CDR3 is CASSYDRGPGEQFF. In DNA form, the CDR3 reads TGTGCCAGCAGTTACGACAGGGGGCCGGGTGAGCAGTTCTTC.

This chain links TRBV5-4 with TRBJ2-7, with TRBD2 identical over 9 bases. Germline V gene sequence: CDR1 SGHNT, CDR2 YYREEE (reference sequence). V was clipped by 2 bases and J by 6 bases; unmatched bases: 6. The CDR3 extends over 14 amino acids. CDR3: CASSLAGGFVEQYF. The CDR3 DNA follows: TGTGCCAGCAGCTTAGCGGGGGGCTTCGTCGAGCAGTACTTC. Together with reference TRBV5-4 and TRBJ2-7, the CDR3 gives the full variable domain: ETGVTQSPTHLIKTRGQQVTLRCSSQSGHNTVSWYQQALGQGPQFIFQYYREEENGRGNFPPRFSGLQFPNYSSELNVNALELDDSALYLCASSLAGGFVEQYFGPGTRLTVT.

The rearrangement joins TRBV5-3 to TRBJ2-4; the match to TRBD2 covers 7 bases. TRBV5-3 is identified as an open reading frame with a role that is uncertain. V was clipped by 8 bases and J by 5 bases; unmatched bases: 19. This CDR3 region has 17 residues. The CDR3 reads CASSHTTGLPKENIQYF. CDR3 sequence (DNA): TGTGCCAGCAGCCATACTACGGGACTACCAAAAGAAAACATTCAGTACTTC.

The chain employs TRBV29-1 and TRBJ2-3; TRBD1 agrees at 9 bases. Germline-derived CDR1 and CDR2 are SQVTM and ANQGSEA. V shed 6 bases and J 4 bases; nucleotides not matched to a gene: 11. The CDR3 is 15 residues long. In DNA form, the CDR3 reads TGCAGCGTCACTAAAACAGGGGGCGCGTCAGATACGCAGTATTTT. Protein product: CSVTKTGGASDTQYF.

The chain combines TRBV18 with TRBJ2-7; 11 bases agree with TRBD1. There are 16 residues in the CDR3. Germline V gene lookup returns CDR1 KGHSH and CDR2 LQKENI. Unmatched junction bases numbered 8, after V lost 5 bases and J lost 2 bases. The CDR3, as DNA: TGTGCCAGCTCATCAGTGGACAGGGGGCCTACCTACGAGCAGTACTTC. The encoded protein is CASSSVDRGPTYEQYF.

This clonotype was detected only a few times. This chain uses TRBV24-1 with TRBJ2-5; perhaps TRBD2 as D (5 bases). Germline values: CDR1 KGHDR, CDR2 SFDVKD. There are 15 residues in the CDR3. Trimming shortened V by 0 bases and J by 4 bases, and 11 bases separated the two germline ends. Written as DNA, the CDR3 is TGTGCCACCAGTGATTTGTTGGACTCAGGAGAGACCCAGTACTTC. Its protein is CATSDLLDSGETQYF.

This sequence joins TRBV19 and TRBJ2-7; D remains ambiguous. The V gene lost 0 bases and the J gene lost 9 bases, with 18 bases spanning the gap. Germline loops: CDR1 LNHDA, CDR2 SQIVND (reference sequence). This CDR3 comprises 15 residues. CDR3 sequence (DNA): TGTGCCAGTAGTATAGATGCCACCGGACGAGGAAGGCAGTACTTC. Translation: CASSIDATGRGRQYF.

This clonotype has a handful of counts. The chain uses TRBV29-1 and TRBJ1-1; D uncertain. The CDR3 runs 12 residues. V lost 0 bases and J 12 bases, leaving 14 bases between the germline ends. Germline V gene sequence: CDR1 SQVTM, CDR2 ANQGSEA. The CDR3 reads CSVEDLREGTFF. The CDR3, as DNA: TGCAGCGTTGAAGATTTAAGGGAGGGAACTTTCTTT.

This chain uses TRBV19 with TRBJ2-1; 10 bases align to TRBD2. V lost 1 base and J lost 6; bases outside the gene matches: 0. There are 14 residues in the CDR3. Germline CDR1 reads LNHDA; CDR2 reads SQIVND (reference sequence). In DNA form, the CDR3 reads TGTGCCAGTAGTATAGTAGCGGGGGGCAATGAGCAGTTCTTC. Residues: CASSIVAGGNEQFF.

This chain joins TRBV6-5 and TRBJ2-7, with 7 bases lining up with TRBD1. CDR1 MNHEY and CDR2 SVGAGI come from the germline V gene. V shed 6 bases, J shed 3 bases, and the junction held 8 bases outside the gene matches. The CDR3 contains 14 residues. The CDR3 sequence: CASREPTGSYEQYF. DNA for the CDR3: TGTGCCAGCAGAGAGCCGACAGGGAGCTACGAGCAGTACTTC.

This clonotype was seen a handful of times. V gene TRBV6-1 combines with J gene TRBJ1-5; no clear D gene. CDR1 is MNHNS and CDR2 is SASEGT in the germline V gene. V was trimmed by 5 bases and J by 5 bases, leaving 10 bases between them. This CDR3 has 13 amino acids. Here the CDR3 reads CASSYSVDQPQHF. The CDR3 DNA is TGTGCCAGCAGTTACTCGGTGGATCAGCCCCAGCATTTT.

This sequence joins TRBV29-1 and TRBJ2-7; 8 positions match TRBD1. The CDR3 covers 16 residues. The germline CDR1 and CDR2 sequences are SQVTM and ANQGSEA. V lost 0 bases and J lost 2; bases outside the gene matches: 9. The CDR3 DNA reads as TGCAGCGTTGAAGAGTCATGGACAGGGTCAACCTACGAGCAGTACTTC. As protein: CSVEESWTGSTYEQYF.

The chain joins TRBV18 to TRBJ1-1; possible D gene TRBD1, 5 bases. Trimming stripped 3 bases from V and 11 bases from J, with 16 bases between. This CDR3 has 13 amino acids. Germline CDR1 is KGHSH and CDR2 is LQKENI. The CDR3 loop reads CASSPFGGGRAFF. The CDR3 nucleotides read TGTGCCAGCTCACCTTTCGGGGGGGGTCGGGCTTTCTTT.

The V gene is TRBV5-4, the J gene TRBJ1-1; TRBD1 matches 8 bases. Looked up from germline, CDR1 is SGHNT and CDR2 is YYREEE (reference sequence). The CDR3 runs 17 residues. J gave up 7 bases and V 2 bases, and 16 bases lay outside the gene matches. Here the CDR3 DNA reads TGTGCCAGCAGCTTTGGTTACAGGGGGATCCTCTGGGGTGAAGCTTTCTTT. Encoded protein: CASSFGYRGILWGEAFF.

The V and J genes are TRBV12-3 or TRBV12-4 and TRBJ2-7; 8 bases align to TRBD1. The J segment lost 7 bases and the V segment lost 3 bases, leaving 5 bases of the junction unmatched. The CDR3 extends over 13 amino acids. The CDR3 nucleotides read TGTGCCAGCAGTTTTGGGACAGGCGGGGAGCAGTACTTC. Translating it yields CASSFGTGGEQYF.

Of note for this clonotype: One end of the junction is discordant with germline, which a read error may explain. The chain links TRBV5-4 to TRBJ2-3; 8 bases align to TRBD2. The CDR3 is 20 amino acids. Germline V gene data show CDR1 as SGHNT and CDR2 as YYREEE (reference sequence). The CDR3 bases are TGTGCCAGCAGTTTGGAAACTATAAATCCGGGACTAGTGCTAGCGAATACGCAGTATTTT. It specifies CASSLETINPGLVLANTQYF.

J is TRBJ2-7 and V is TRBV15; tentative D call: TRBD1 (5 bases). V was cut by 0 bases and J by 0 bases, with 12 bases left in between. CDR3 size: 16 residues. The germline gives CDR1 LNHNV, CDR2 YYDKDF (reference sequence). CDR3 in amino acids: CATSRESGDSSYEQYF. CDR3 bases: TGTGCCACCAGCAGAGAATCGGGCGACAGCTCCTACGAGCAGTACTTC.

CDR3 DNA: TGTGCCAGCAGTTTAACATACGAGCAGTACTTC. Residues: CASSLTYEQYF. This chain connects TRBV28 to TRBJ2-7, with no clear D. From germline, CDR1 is MDHEN and CDR2 SYDVKM. V dropped 2 bases and J dropped 4 bases, with 3 bases sitting between them. The CDR3 has 11 residues.

This clonotype came up a few times. This chain joins TRBV6-1 and TRBJ1-2, with TRBD1 matching over 8 bases. The length of the CDR3 is 15 residues. CDR1 is MNHNS and CDR2 is SASEGT in the germline V gene. V lost 7 bases, J lost 4 bases, and 11 bases stayed unmatched. CDR3 protein: CASTKDRGGIYGYTF. The CDR3 nucleotides are TGTGCCAGCACCAAAGACAGGGGAGGAATCTATGGCTACACCTTC.

V gene TRBV27 combines with J gene TRBJ2-7, with a possible D match to TRBD1 (6 bases). CDR1 MNHEY and CDR2 SMNVEV come from the germline V gene (reference sequence). This CDR3 region has 13 residues. The ends were cut back, 6 bases at V and 1 base at J, with 10 bases in the middle. CDR3 DNA sequence: TGTGCCAGCAGCCGGGACACATCCTACGAGCAGTACTTC. Translated, it gives CASSRDTSYEQYF.